Shown below are 16 T cell receptor beta chains from a single sample sequenced in a study of T cell responses to AZD1222 COVID-19 vaccine (dated by TCRdb to the early 2020s). Receptor amplification or capture employed the immunoSEQ multiplex PCR assay. TCRdb took this table from immuneACCESS and kept in-frame rearrangements with V and J called. Such tables lack part of the clones; where checked against another copy, unresolved V genes explain under half of the gap, and the rest is unexplained. The sample profile shows more than 85,000 clones; roughly nine tenths of them were found once. The ten largest clones take up approximately 5.5% of the sample. According to the study, the label for this sample's time point signals: baseline before first vaccination. This specimen was peripheral blood, taken on day 0 of AZD1222 vaccination. These receptors came from an adult in good health.

This chain connects TRBV30 to TRBJ1-2; TRBD1 agrees at 9 bases. The CDR3 extends over 12 amino acids. From germline, CDR1 is GTSNPN and CDR2 SVGIG (reference sequence). The CDR3 loop reads CVTDRGTGGYTF. The CDR3 nucleotides are TGTGTCACCGACAGGGGGACGGGTGGCTACACCTTC.

V is TRBV28 and J is TRBJ1-2, with 8 bases identical to TRBD1. V shed 7 bases and J 8 bases; nucleotides not matched to a gene: 6. The germline V gene encodes CDR1 MDHEN and CDR2 SYDVKM. This CDR3 comprises 12 residues. CDR3 amino acids: CASTRTGSGYTF. The CDR3 DNA follows: TGTGCCAGCACCAGGACAGGGTCCGGCTACACCTTC.

This chain links TRBV3-1 (or the pseudogene TRBV3-2) with TRBJ2-5; D is unclear. The germline V gene has CDR1 LGHDT and CDR2 YNNKEL (reference sequence). CDR3 size: 11 residues. Deletions cut 9 bases from V and 7 bases from J, with 12 bases between. The CDR3 coding sequence is TGTGCCAGTAGGAATTTTTTGACCCAGTACTTC. Protein sequence: CASRNFLTQYF.

This rearrangement joins TRBV28 to TRBJ1-2; TRBD1 is a possible D gene (6 bases). CDR3 length: 15 residues. Trimming pared 3 bases from V and 2 bases from J, leaving 13 bases between. Germline loops: CDR1 MDHEN, CDR2 SYDVKM. CDR3 sequence: CASSFGGRDNYGYTF. Written as DNA, the CDR3 is TGTGCCAGCAGTTTTGGGGGCAGGGACAACTATGGCTACACCTTC.

The rearrangement uses TRBV7-2 and TRBJ2-7; tentatively, D is TRBD1 (5 bases). The V end was cut by 4 bases, the J end by 3 bases, with 10 bases between. The length of the CDR3 is 13 residues. Looked up from germline, CDR1 is SGHTA and CDR2 is FQGNSA. Written as DNA, the CDR3 is TGTGCCAGCAGCTACGGACAAGACTACGAGCAGTACTTC. It is translated as CASSYGQDYEQYF.

The V call is TRBV3-1 (or the pseudogene TRBV3-2), the J call TRBJ1-6; weak D call: TRBD1 (6 bases). Germline values: CDR1 LGHDT, CDR2 YNNKEL (reference sequence). V gave up 4 bases and J gave up 8 bases, with 15 bases separating them. The CDR3 runs 15 residues. CDR3 region: CASSPRGGTDSPLHF. The CDR3, as DNA: TGTGCCAGCAGCCCGAGGGGGGGTACGGATTCACCCCTCCACTTT.

This chain connects TRBV6-2 or TRBV6-3 to TRBJ2-1, with a possible D match to TRBD2 (5 bases). Trimming shortened V by 4 bases and J by 8 bases, and 15 bases separated the two germline ends. Germline assignment: CDR1 MNHEY and CDR2 SVGEGT. This CDR3 comprises 14 residues. For the CDR3, the DNA is TGTGCCAGCAGTTTATTGAGGGCGGTGGATGAGCAGTTCTTC. Its translation: CASSLLRAVDEQFF.

V is TRBV6-5 and J is TRBJ2-7; 7 bases are a match to TRBD2. The ends lost 0 bases at V and 4 bases at J; junction bases unmatched: 9. This CDR3 is built from 16 residues. Per germline, CDR1 MNHEY and CDR2 SVGAGI. The CDR3 region has the DNA TGTGCCAGCAGTTACTCGATACTGGTAGCGGGTTACGAGCAGTACTTC. Translation gives CASSYSILVAGYEQYF.

The J gene is TRBJ1-5, the V gene TRBV6-2 or TRBV6-3; 7 bases fit TRBD1. The V gene end was trimmed by 6 bases and the J gene end by 3 bases; junction bases not matched to a gene: 5. Germline values: CDR1 MNHEY, CDR2 SVGEGT. CDR3 length equals 14 residues. CDR3 region: CASSPQGFNQPQHF. Here the CDR3 DNA reads TGTGCCAGCAGCCCACAGGGGTTCAATCAGCCCCAGCATTTT.

The chain carries TRBV28 and TRBJ2-3, with a tentative D call TRBD2 (5 bases). This CDR3 has 16 amino acids. Germline loops: CDR1 MDHEN, CDR2 SYDVKM. V was pared by 5 bases and J by 2 bases, with 17 bases between. Here the CDR3 reads CASSAGLAADTDTQYF. CDR3 in DNA: TGTGCCAGCAGTGCTGGACTGGCAGCGGACACAGATACGCAGTATTTT.

The chain couples TRBV5-1 to TRBJ2-2; D call uncertain. There are 14 residues in the CDR3. In germline, CDR1 is SGHRS, CDR2 YFSETQ. V was shortened by 5 bases and J by 1 base, with 9 bases between the two germline ends. The chain's CDR3 is CASSSGWNTGELFF. For the CDR3, the DNA is TGCGCCAGCAGTTCCGGGTGGAACACCGGGGAGCTGTTTTTT.

CDR3 protein: CASSPRSGGGTDTQYF. The CDR3 DNA reads TGTGCCAGCAGTCCTCGGAGCGGGGGAGGCACAGATACGCAGTATTTT. The J gene is TRBJ2-3, the V gene TRBV27; 8 bases fit TRBD2. The CDR3 has 16 residues. Trimming cost V 5 bases and J 1 base; bases outside gene matches: 8. Germline CDR1 reads MNHEY; CDR2 reads SMNVEV (reference sequence).

The chain employs TRBV5-5 and TRBJ2-3; the match to TRBD2 covers 10 bases. With V trimmed by 4 bases and J by 11 bases, 13 bases remained unmatched. There are 15 residues in the CDR3. Germline V gives CDR1 SGHKS, CDR2 YYEKEE (reference sequence). DNA for the CDR3: TGTGCCAGCAGCCGCGATGGGAAGCGGGAGGGCATGCAGTATTTT. Its translation is CASSRDGKREGMQYF.

This clone occurred a few times. This sequence joins TRBV6-2 or TRBV6-3 and TRBJ1-2; D not certain. V was clipped by 0 bases and J by 6 bases, with 8 bases between them. Germline CDR1 and CDR2: MNHEY and SVGEGT. The CDR3 has 13 residues. For the CDR3, the DNA is TGTGCCAGCAGTTACTCGAAAGGGAATGGCTACACCTTC. Amino acids: CASSYSKGNGYTF.

V usage is TRBV27 and J usage is TRBJ2-2, with D unresolved. V lost 2 bases and J lost 1, with 5 bases in between. Germline CDR1 MNHEY, CDR2 SMNVEV (reference sequence). The CDR3 length is 14 residues. Here the CDR3 reads CASSLHVNTGELFF. DNA of the CDR3: TGTGCCAGCAGTTTACACGTGAACACCGGGGAGCTGTTTTTT.

V usage is TRBV5-4 and J usage is TRBJ2-7; D is uncertain. Trimming stripped 3 bases from V and 5 bases from J, with 12 bases between. The CDR3 is made up of 13 amino acids. Germline CDR1 is SGHNT and CDR2 is YYREEE (reference sequence). The CDR3 here is CASSSTFTHEQYF. In DNA, the CDR3 is TGTGCCAGCAGCTCCACTTTCACGCACGAGCAGTACTTC.